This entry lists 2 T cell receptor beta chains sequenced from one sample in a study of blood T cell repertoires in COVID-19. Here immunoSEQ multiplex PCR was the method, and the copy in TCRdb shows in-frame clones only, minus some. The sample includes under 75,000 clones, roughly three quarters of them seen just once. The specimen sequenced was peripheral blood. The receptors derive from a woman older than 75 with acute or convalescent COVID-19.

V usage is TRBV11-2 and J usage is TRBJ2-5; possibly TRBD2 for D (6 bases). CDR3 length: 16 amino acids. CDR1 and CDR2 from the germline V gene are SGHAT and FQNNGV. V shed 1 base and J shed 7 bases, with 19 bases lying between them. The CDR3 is CASSLGRGGSVVTQYF. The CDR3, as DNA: TGTGCCAGCAGCTTAGGGCGTGGGGGGAGTGTGGTGACCCAGTACTTC.

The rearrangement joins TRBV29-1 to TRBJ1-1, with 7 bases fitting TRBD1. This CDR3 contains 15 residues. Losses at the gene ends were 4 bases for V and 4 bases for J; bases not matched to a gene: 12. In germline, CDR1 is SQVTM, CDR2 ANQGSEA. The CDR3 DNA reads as TGCAGCGTTGCCCGTGCTTCCTCAGGGGGCACTGAAGCTTTCTTT. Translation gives CSVARASSGGTEAFF.